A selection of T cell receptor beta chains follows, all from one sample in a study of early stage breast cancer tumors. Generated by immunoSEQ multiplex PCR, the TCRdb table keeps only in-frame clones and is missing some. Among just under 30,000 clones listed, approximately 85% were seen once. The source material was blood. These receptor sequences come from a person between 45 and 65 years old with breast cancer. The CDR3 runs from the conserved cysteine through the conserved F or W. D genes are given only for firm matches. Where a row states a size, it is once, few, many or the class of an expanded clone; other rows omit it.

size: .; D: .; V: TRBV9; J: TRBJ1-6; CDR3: CASSVAPRVDNSPLHF; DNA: TGTGCCAGCAGCGTAGCTCCCAGGGTAGATAATTCACCCCTCCACTTT
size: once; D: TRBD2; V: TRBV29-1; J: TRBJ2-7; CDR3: CSVESRGGLSVEQYF; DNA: TGCAGCGTTGAGAGTCGGGGGGGCCTCTCGGTCGAGCAGTACTTC
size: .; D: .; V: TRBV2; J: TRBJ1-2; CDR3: CATQGIVADGYTF; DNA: TGTGCCACCCAGGGGATAGTAGCGGATGGCTACACCTTC
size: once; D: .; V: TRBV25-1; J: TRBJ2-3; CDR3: CASSEAGIDTQYF; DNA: TGTGCCAGCAGTGAAGCGGGCATAGATACGCAGTATTTT
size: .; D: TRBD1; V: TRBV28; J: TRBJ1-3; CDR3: CASSMRGLTGNTIYF; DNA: TGTGCCAGCAGTATGAGGGGGCTTACTGGAAACACCATATATTTT
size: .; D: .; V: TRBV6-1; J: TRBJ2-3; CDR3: CASSWGTTDTQYF; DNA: TGTGCCAGCAGTTGGGGGACCACAGATACGCAGTATTTT
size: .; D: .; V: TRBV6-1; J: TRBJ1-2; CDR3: CASRRDTNYGYTF; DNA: TGTGCCAGCAGAAGGGACACAAACTATGGCTACACCTTC
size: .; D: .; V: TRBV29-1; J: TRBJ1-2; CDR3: CSVVGLSGYTF; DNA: TGCAGCGTTGTAGGACTGAGCGGCTACACCTTC
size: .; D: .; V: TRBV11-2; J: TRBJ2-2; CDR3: CASSLDLGAGELFF; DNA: TGTGCCAGCAGCTTAGATTTGGGGGCCGGGGAGCTGTTTTTT
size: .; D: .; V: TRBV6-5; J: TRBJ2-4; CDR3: CASSPLRGNIQYF; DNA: TGTGCCAGCAGCCCCTTGAGGGGGAACATTCAGTACTTC
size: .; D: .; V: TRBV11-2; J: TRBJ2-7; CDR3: CASSPRMGVEQYF; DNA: TGTGCCAGCAGCCCCCGGATGGGAGTCGAGCAGTACTTC
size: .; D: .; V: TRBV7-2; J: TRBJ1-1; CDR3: CASSLVGGGSTEAFF; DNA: TGTGCCAGCAGCTTAGTCGGCGGAGGGTCCACTGAAGCTTTCTTT
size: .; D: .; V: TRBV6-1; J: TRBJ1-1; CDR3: CASSEHQVEAFF; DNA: TGTGCCAGCAGTGAACACCAGGTTGAAGCTTTCTTT
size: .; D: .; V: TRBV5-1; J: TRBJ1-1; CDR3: CASRQTGLGGDTEAFF; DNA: TGCGCCAGCAGACAGACAGGCCTAGGGGGGGACACTGAAGCTTTCTTT
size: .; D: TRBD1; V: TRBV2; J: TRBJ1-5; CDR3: CASRRGRGEDQPQHF; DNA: TGTGCCAGCAGACGGGGCAGGGGGGAAGATCAGCCCCAGCATTTT
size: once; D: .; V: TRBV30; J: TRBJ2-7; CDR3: CAWTPGGGTREQYF; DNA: TGTGCCTGGACGCCAGGGGGGGGAACCCGCGAGCAGTACTTC
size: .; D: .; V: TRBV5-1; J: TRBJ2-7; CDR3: CASSLPSDYEQYF; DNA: TGCGCCAGCAGCTTGCCTAGCGACTACGAGCAGTACTTC
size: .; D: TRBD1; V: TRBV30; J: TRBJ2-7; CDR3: CAWSRQGPSYEQYF; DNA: TGTGCCTGGAGTCGACAGGGACCAAGCTACGAGCAGTACTTC
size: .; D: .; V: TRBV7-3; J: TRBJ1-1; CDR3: CASSSVGRVQEAFF; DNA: TGTGCCAGCAGCTCGGTGGGAAGAGTCCAGGAAGCTTTCTTT
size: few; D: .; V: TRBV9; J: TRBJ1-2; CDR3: CASSVGLGGQGGYTF; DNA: TGTGCCAGCAGCGTAGGCCTCGGGGGGCAGGGTGGCTACACCTTC
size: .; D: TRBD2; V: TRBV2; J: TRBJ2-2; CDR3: CASNPLGGGVTGELFF; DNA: TGTGCCAGCAACCCCCTTGGCGGGGGGGTCACCGGGGAGCTGTTTTTT
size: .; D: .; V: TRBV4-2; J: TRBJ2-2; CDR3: CASSQDLGFGGGRTGELFF; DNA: TGTGCCAGCAGCCAAGACTTGGGGTTCGGGGGAGGTCGGACCGGGGAGCTGTTTTTT
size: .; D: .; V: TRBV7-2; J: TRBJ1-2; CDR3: CASSLLGGFEGYTF; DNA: TGTGCCAGCAGCTTATTAGGGGGATTCGAGGGCTACACCTTC
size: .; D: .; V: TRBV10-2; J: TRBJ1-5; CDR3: CASSEGTFSNQPQHF; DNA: TGCGCCAGCAGTGAGGGGACATTTAGCAATCAGCCCCAGCATTTT
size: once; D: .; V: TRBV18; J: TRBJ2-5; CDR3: CASSPRQGVEETQYF; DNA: TGTGCCAGCTCACCGCGGCAGGGAGTGGAAGAGACCCAGTACTTC
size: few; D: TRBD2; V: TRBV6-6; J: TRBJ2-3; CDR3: CASKFGGSTDTQYF; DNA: TGTGCCAGCAAATTCGGGGGGAGCACAGATACGCAGTATTTT
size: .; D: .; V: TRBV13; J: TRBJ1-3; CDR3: CASSQRSPSGNTIYF; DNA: TGTGCCAGCAGCCAACGTAGTCCCTCTGGAAACACCATATATTTT
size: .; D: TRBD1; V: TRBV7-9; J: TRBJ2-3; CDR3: CASSWGRQTGGLYTQYF; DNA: TGTGCCAGCAGCTGGGGACGACAGACAGGGGGATTATATACGCAGTATTTT
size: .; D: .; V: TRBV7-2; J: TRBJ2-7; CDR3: CASSRGGNYEQYF; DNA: TGTGCCAGCAGCCGCGGTGGCAACTACGAGCAGTACTTC
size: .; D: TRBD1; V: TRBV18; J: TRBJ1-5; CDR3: CASSPDREALGQPQHF; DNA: TGTGCCAGCTCACCAGACAGGGAGGCTCTAGGTCAGCCCCAGCATTTT
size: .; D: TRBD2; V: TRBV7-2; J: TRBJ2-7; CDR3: CASSTSGRYYEQYF; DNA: TGTGCCAGCAGCACTAGCGGGAGGTATTACGAGCAGTACTTC
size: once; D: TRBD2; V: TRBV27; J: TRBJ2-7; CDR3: CASSPFAPERGSYEQYF; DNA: TGTGCCAGCAGTCCTTTCGCCCCGGAGCGGGGATCCTACGAGCAGTACTTC
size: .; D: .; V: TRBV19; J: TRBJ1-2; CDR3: CASSTGTGYGYTF; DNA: TGTGCCAGTAGTACCGGGACCGGCTATGGCTACACCTTC
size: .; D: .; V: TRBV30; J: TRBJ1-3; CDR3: CAWKKSGNTIYF; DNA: TGTGCCTGGAAGAAGTCTGGAAACACCATATATTTT
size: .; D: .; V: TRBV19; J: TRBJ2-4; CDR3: CASSILDGRRYKNIQYF; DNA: TGTGCCAGTAGTATCCTGGACGGAAGACGATACAAAAACATTCAGTACTTC
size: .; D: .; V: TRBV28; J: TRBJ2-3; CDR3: CASSFSWHFPSTDTQYF; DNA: TGTGCCAGCAGTTTCTCGTGGCATTTTCCTAGCACAGATACGCAGTATTTT
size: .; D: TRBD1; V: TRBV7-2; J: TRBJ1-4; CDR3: CASSPYRDRDEKLFF; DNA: TGTGCCAGCAGCCCGTACCGGGACAGGGATGAAAAACTGTTTTTT